These T cell receptor beta chains were read from a single sample in a study of shared clonotypes between healthy human individuals. Sequencing was performed with immunoSEQ multiplex PCR; in TCRdb, only in-frame clones are kept and a portion is missing. The data contain roughly 2,500,000 clones, over 85% of them singletons. Sequences were obtained from naive CD4+ T cells from PBMCs. These receptors all stem from a man younger than 35 in good health. Some clones in this sample may be carry-over from other donors' samples. CDR3s leave out the opening cysteine and the closing phenylalanine or tryptophan.

CDR3aa: ASSWGRVNPPLH
v_gene: TRBV6-6
j_gene: TRBJ1-6
len: 12

CDR3aa: ASSQADVLT
v_gene: TRBV14
j_gene: TRBJ2-6
len: 9

CDR3aa: ASSTWTSWQGNEQF
v_gene: TRBV7-2
j_gene: TRBJ2-1
len: 14

CDR3aa: ASSLRTKETQY
v_gene: TRBV7-3
j_gene: TRBJ2-5
len: 11

CDR3aa: ASRGFPLDEQY
v_gene: TRBV28
j_gene: TRBJ2-7
len: 11

CDR3aa: SVGGQGIGEQF
v_gene: TRBV29-1
j_gene: TRBJ2-1
len: 11

CDR3aa: ASSQFVAGGGYT
v_gene: TRBV23-1
j_gene: TRBJ1-2
len: 12

CDR3aa: ASSATGANTGELF
v_gene: TRBV28
j_gene: TRBJ2-2
len: 13

CDR3aa: ASSLDRGFSGNTIY
v_gene: TRBV5-4
j_gene: TRBJ1-3
len: 14

CDR3aa: ASSPGLITDTQY
v_gene: TRBV11-3
j_gene: TRBJ2-3
len: 12

CDR3aa: AISEGGPHQPQH
v_gene: TRBV10-3
j_gene: TRBJ1-5
len: 12

CDR3aa: AWSVRDNQPQH
v_gene: TRBV30
j_gene: TRBJ1-5
len: 11

CDR3aa: ASSFQRGAYEQY
v_gene: TRBV28
j_gene: TRBJ2-7
len: 12

CDR3aa: ASSQITSTDTQY
v_gene: TRBV4-1
j_gene: TRBJ2-3
len: 12

CDR3aa: ASSFTVNTEAF
v_gene: TRBV11-2
j_gene: TRBJ1-1
len: 11

CDR3aa: ASSLGGSGQETQY
v_gene: TRBV5-1
j_gene: TRBJ2-5
len: 13

CDR3aa: ASSGTGKWDTQY
v_gene: TRBV5-5
j_gene: TRBJ2-3
len: 12

CDR3aa: ASSWDRGNTIY
v_gene: TRBV18
j_gene: TRBJ1-3
len: 11

CDR3aa: ASRYGQGGYT
v_gene: TRBV5-1
j_gene: TRBJ1-2
len: 10

CDR3aa: ASSPRVARRNTYEQY
v_gene: TRBV27
j_gene: TRBJ2-7
len: 15

CDR3aa: ASSPRQGGVDEQY
v_gene: TRBV11-2
j_gene: TRBJ2-7
len: 13

CDR3aa: ASSLFPGLAGGTQY
v_gene: TRBV7-3
j_gene: TRBJ2-3
len: 14

CDR3aa: SVEGGTGDSYNEQF
v_gene: TRBV29-1
j_gene: TRBJ2-1
len: 14

CDR3aa: ASSLGQGDEQF
v_gene: TRBV28
j_gene: TRBJ2-1
len: 11

CDR3aa: ASSQDRVSYEQY
v_gene: TRBV6-1
j_gene: TRBJ2-7
len: 12

CDR3aa: ASSQGLVQETQY
v_gene: TRBV5-8
j_gene: TRBJ2-5
len: 12

CDR3aa: ASSPRTPAYEQY
v_gene: TRBV28
j_gene: TRBJ2-7
len: 12

CDR3aa: ASSLTGLAGTDEQF
v_gene: TRBV7-3
j_gene: TRBJ2-1
len: 14

CDR3aa: ASTQREGYNEQF
v_gene: TRBV6-5
j_gene: TRBJ2-1
len: 12

CDR3aa: ASSRAGWEITYNEQF
v_gene: TRBV7-9
j_gene: TRBJ2-1
len: 15

CDR3aa: ASSQIRDRPIYRH
v_gene: TRBV6-1
j_gene: TRBJ1-5
len: 13

CDR3aa: ASSLGTAQETQY
v_gene: TRBV7-8
j_gene: TRBJ2-5
len: 12

CDR3aa: ASRSDRGREQY
v_gene: TRBV7-9
j_gene: TRBJ2-7
len: 11

CDR3aa: ASSLSRGGPDEQY
v_gene: TRBV28
j_gene: TRBJ2-7
len: 13

CDR3aa: ASSLRTYSYEQY
v_gene: TRBV9
j_gene: TRBJ2-7
len: 12

CDR3aa: ASRPGQRSNQPQH
v_gene: TRBV27
j_gene: TRBJ1-5
len: 13

CDR3aa: ASSLWPSGSRETQY
v_gene: TRBV9
j_gene: TRBJ2-5
len: 14

CDR3aa: ASSLPGLAGVVQF
v_gene: TRBV5-5
j_gene: TRBJ2-1
len: 13

CDR3aa: ASSAGTVSDTQY
v_gene: TRBV5-1
j_gene: TRBJ2-3
len: 12